These 18 T cell receptor beta chains came from one sample sequenced in a study of regulatory T cells in long-lasting Graves disease. To make TCR beta libraries, researchers used iRepertoire HTBI primers and Arm-PCR of CDR3 regions. Via MiXCR, TCRdb re-called the multiplex PCR reads, giving one row per CDR3 protein. The sample includes 350,000 to 500,000 distinct CDR3 sequences, about 16% seen only once; the top ten take around 10%. As to time point: newly diagnosed GD, antithyroid drugs for less than 3 months. RNA from PBMCs was the source of the TCR library. Separately, the same data were catalogued under a study of T cells in Graves' hyperthyroidism and ophthalmopathy.

The sequencing used peripheral blood mononuclear cells (PBMCs), collected at new diagnosis, from a patient treated with antithyroid drugs. The source is a woman under 40 with Graves disease.

This clonotype has only a few counts. The gene calls are TRBV24-1 and TRBJ2-5; D call uncertain. The ends were cut back, 6 bases at V and 3 bases at J, with 10 bases in the middle. The germline CDR1 and CDR2 sequences are KGHDR and SFDVKD. This CDR3 comprises 13 residues. This CDR3 is CATSYGDKETQYF. Here the CDR3 DNA reads TGTGCCACCAGTTACGGAGACAAAGAGACCCAGTACTTC.

This clonotype showed up many times. This chain joins TRBV15 and TRBJ2-3; perhaps TRBD2 as D (5 bases). Germline V CDR1 and CDR2: LNHNV, YYDKDF (reference sequence). Deletions cut 5 bases from V and 5 bases from J, with 20 bases between. This CDR3 has 16 amino acids. CDR3 sequence reads: CATSPPGVARGDTQYF. The CDR3 DNA sequence: TGTGCCACCAGCCCGCCCGGGGTAGCGCGTGGAGATACGCAGTATTTT.

V usage is TRBV27 and J usage is TRBJ2-7, with 8 positions matching TRBD2. This CDR3 region has 16 residues. The germline gives CDR1 MNHEY, CDR2 SMNVEV (reference sequence). Germline trimming cut 6 bases from V and 3 bases from J; bases unmatched to any gene: 13. As DNA, the CDR3 is TGTGCCAGCAGACAACTAGCGGAATCCCCCTACTACGAGCAGTACTTC. Amino acids: CASRQLAESPYYEQYF.

This clonotype was found a few times. The rearrangement links TRBV2 to TRBJ1-6; tentative D call: TRBD1 (6 bases). V lost 6 bases, J lost 5 bases, and 14 bases lay in between. From germline, CDR1 is SNHLY and CDR2 FYNNEI. There are 15 residues in the CDR3. The CDR3 DNA sequence: TGTGCCAGCAGGTCCGGGACAACCAATAATTCACCCCTCCACTTT. Encoded protein: CASRSGTTNNSPLHF.

Comment on this clonotype: It may be a read error: a sequence one base away is much more abundant. Lacking the conserved final phenylalanine or tryptophan, this CDR3 likely reflects a read error. This rearrangement joins TRBV29-1 to TRBJ2-2; weak D call: TRBD1 (6 bases). This CDR3 has 15 residues. CDR1 and CDR2 from the germline V gene are SQVTM and ANQGSEA. Trimming shortened V by 6 bases and J by 7 bases, and 21 bases separated the two germline ends. CDR3 region: CSVTGTPPWGGELFS. CDR3 DNA sequence: TGCAGCGTAACCGGGACACCTCCGTGGGGCGGGGAGCTGTTTTCT.

This clonotype was observed a few times. The chain carries TRBV19 and TRBJ1-4; 7 nucleotides align to TRBD1. This CDR3 contains 14 residues. Germline CDR1 is LNHDA and CDR2 is SQIVND (reference sequence). Unmatched junction bases numbered 10, after V lost 9 bases and J lost 6 bases. The CDR3 sequence: CASGQRRGHEKLFF. In DNA, the CDR3 is TGTGCCAGCGGCCAAAGGAGGGGGCATGAAAAACTGTTTTTT.

This rearrangement joins TRBV12-3 or TRBV12-4 to TRBJ2-3; D gene uncertain. The CDR3 is 14 amino acids. V was pared by 3 bases and J by 2 bases, with 9 bases between. The CDR3 DNA follows: TGTGCCAGCAGTTTTCCCACCTCCACAGATACGCAGTATTTT. Its translation is CASSFPTSTDTQYF.

This clonotype occurred many times. This chain connects TRBV7-2 to TRBJ2-6, with TRBD1 identical over 9 bases. The ends lost 5 bases at V and 0 bases at J; junction bases unmatched: 5. This CDR3 has 17 amino acids. Germline assignment: CDR1 SGHTA and CDR2 FQGNSA. The CDR3 loop is CASSLRTGDSGANVLTF. The DNA for the CDR3 is TGTGCCAGCAGCCTCAGGACAGGGGACTCTGGGGCCAACGTCCTGACTTTC.

This clonotype turned up a few times. The rearrangement joins TRBV6-2 or TRBV6-3 to TRBJ2-1; possibly TRBD1 or TRBD2 for D (5 bases each). The V and J ends lost 10 bases and 9 bases respectively, with 22 bases between them. Germline CDR1 reads MNHEY; CDR2 reads SVGEGT. The CDR3 runs 14 residues. CDR3 in DNA: TGTGCCATACACCGGGACGCCGGCCCCCCTGAGCAGTTCTTC. It codes for CAIHRDAGPPEQFF.

This sequence joins TRBV30 and TRBJ2-3, with 8 bases lining up with TRBD2. CDR1 and CDR2 (germline): GTSNPN, SVGIG (reference sequence). This CDR3 is 14 amino acids long. With V trimmed by 4 bases and J by 3 bases, 6 bases remained unmatched. CDR3: CAWNSGILTDTQYF. In DNA form, the CDR3 reads TGTGCCTGGAATAGCGGGATTTTGACAGATACGCAGTATTTT.

This clonotype has ten or more counts. The genes are TRBV12-3 or TRBV12-4 and TRBJ2-1, with D possibly called TRBD1 or TRBD2 (5 bases each). CDR3 size: 16 residues. V lost 7 bases and J lost 1, with 17 bases in between. The CDR3 DNA reads as TGTGCCAGCATCTCGGGGCGGGCGGGTTCCTACAATGAGCAGTTCTTC. Translation: CASISGRAGSYNEQFF.

This clonotype was seen a few times. V gene TRBV2 combines with J gene TRBJ2-1, with a tentative D call TRBD1 (5 bases). This CDR3 comprises 14 residues. The germline gives CDR1 SNHLY, CDR2 FYNNEI. The ends were cut back, 10 bases at V and 0 bases at J, with 13 bases in the middle. Written as DNA, the CDR3 is TGTGCCATATTGACTGACAGCTCCTACAATGAGCAGTTCTTC. It specifies CAILTDSSYNEQFF.

Turning to this clonotype: A much larger clone differs by one base, so this may be a read error. The genes are TRBV12-3 or TRBV12-4 and TRBJ1-1, with 7 bases aligning to TRBD1. V lost 5 bases to trimming and J lost 5 bases; unmatched junction nucleotides: 14. The CDR3 covers 16 residues. The CDR3 region is CASSIETGPWVTEAFF. CDR3 DNA: TGTGCCAGCAGTATAGAGACAGGGCCTTGGGTTACTGAAGCTTTCTTT.

This clonotype was seen many times. V gene TRBV11-2 combines with J gene TRBJ2-4; the match to TRBD2 covers 12 bases. The germline V gene has CDR1 SGHAT and CDR2 FQNNGV. V lost 3 bases, J lost 0 bases, and 9 bases stayed unmatched. This CDR3 contains 19 residues. CDR3 residues: CASSLPTSGSQLAKNIQYF. The DNA of the CDR3 is TGTGCCAGCAGCTTGCCGACTAGCGGGAGTCAACTAGCCAAAAACATTCAGTACTTC.

The table lists this clonotype with a count of one. The J gene is TRBJ2-5, the V gene TRBV6-1; D ambiguous. Germline assignment: CDR1 MNHNS and CDR2 SASEGT. The germline V and J ends were trimmed by 4 bases and 1 base, with 10 bases remaining between them. There are 14 residues in the CDR3. For the CDR3, the DNA is TGTGCCAGCAGTGGATGGCCCAGCCAAGAGACCCAGTACTTC. As protein: CASSGWPSQETQYF.

This clonotype was recorded at least ten times. V is TRBV28 and J is TRBJ1-2; the D is unclear. V was clipped by 7 bases and J by 8 bases, with 14 bases between them. Germline V gene sequence: CDR1 MDHEN, CDR2 SYDVKM. CDR3 length: 12 residues. The CDR3: CASTTRWEGYTF. The CDR3 DNA reads TGTGCCAGCACCACTCGGTGGGAGGGCTACACCTTC.

The sample holds a few counts of this clonotype. This sequence joins TRBV6-5 and TRBJ2-3; D not certain. With 0 bases removed from V and 2 bases from J, the gap between germline ends came to 9 bases. The CDR3 consists of 15 residues. The germline gives CDR1 MNHEY, CDR2 SVGAGI. CDR3 nucleotides: TGTGCCAGCAGTTACTCGCGCGGAAACACAGATACGCAGTATTTT. It yields the protein CASSYSRGNTDTQYF.

This clonotype was recorded many times. The chain couples TRBV5-5 to TRBJ2-7, with 7 nucleotides matching TRBD2. CDR3 length: 13 residues. The V gene end was trimmed by 2 bases and the J gene end by 4 bases; junction bases not matched to a gene: 3. CDR1 and CDR2 from the germline V gene are SGHKS and YYEKEE (reference sequence). The CDR3 region is CASSLLASYEQYF. CDR3 DNA sequence: TGTGCCAGCAGCTTACTAGCGTCTTACGAGCAGTACTTC.